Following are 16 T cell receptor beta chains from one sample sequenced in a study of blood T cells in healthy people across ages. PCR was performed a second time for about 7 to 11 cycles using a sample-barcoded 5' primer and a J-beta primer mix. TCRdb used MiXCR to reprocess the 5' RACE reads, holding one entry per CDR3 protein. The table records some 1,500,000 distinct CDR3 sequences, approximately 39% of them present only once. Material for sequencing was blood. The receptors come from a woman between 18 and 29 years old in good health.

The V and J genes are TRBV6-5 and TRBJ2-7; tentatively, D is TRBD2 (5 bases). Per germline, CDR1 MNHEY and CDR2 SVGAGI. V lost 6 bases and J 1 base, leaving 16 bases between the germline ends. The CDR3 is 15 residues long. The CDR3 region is CASRSERRGSYEQYF. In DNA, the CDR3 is TGTGCCAGCAGATCCGAAAGACGGGGATCCTACGAGCAGTACTTC.

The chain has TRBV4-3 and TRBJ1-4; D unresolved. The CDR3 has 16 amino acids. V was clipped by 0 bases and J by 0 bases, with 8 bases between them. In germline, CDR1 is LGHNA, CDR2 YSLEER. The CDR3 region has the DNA TGCGCCAGCAGCCAAGACACGGGCTCAACTAATGAAAAACTGTTTTTT. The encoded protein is CASSQDTGSTNEKLFF.

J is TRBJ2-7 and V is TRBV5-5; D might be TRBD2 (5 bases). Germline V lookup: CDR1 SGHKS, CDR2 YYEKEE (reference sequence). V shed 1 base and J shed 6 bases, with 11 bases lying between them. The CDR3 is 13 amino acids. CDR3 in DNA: TGTGCCAGCAGCTTGTGGCCGGGGTGCGAGCAGTACTTC. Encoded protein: CASSLWPGCEQYF.

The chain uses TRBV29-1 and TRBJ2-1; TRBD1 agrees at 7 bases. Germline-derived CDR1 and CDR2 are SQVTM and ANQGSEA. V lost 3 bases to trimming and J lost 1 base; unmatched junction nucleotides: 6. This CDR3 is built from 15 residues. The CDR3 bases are TGCAGCGTTGACACAGGGGTTAGGTCCTACAATGAGCAGTTCTTC. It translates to CSVDTGVRSYNEQFF.

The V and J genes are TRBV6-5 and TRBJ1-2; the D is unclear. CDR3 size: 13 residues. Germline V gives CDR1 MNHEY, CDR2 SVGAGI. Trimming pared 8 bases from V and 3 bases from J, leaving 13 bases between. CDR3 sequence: CASRITRDYGYTF. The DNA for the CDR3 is TGTGCCAGCCGCATAACCCGCGACTATGGCTACACCTTC.

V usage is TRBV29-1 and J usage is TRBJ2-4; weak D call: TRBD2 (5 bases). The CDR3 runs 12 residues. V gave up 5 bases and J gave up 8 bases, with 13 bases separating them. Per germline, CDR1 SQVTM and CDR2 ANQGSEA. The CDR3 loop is CSVFSGEDIQYF. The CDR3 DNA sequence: TGCAGCGTTTTCTCCGGGGAAGACATTCAGTACTTC.

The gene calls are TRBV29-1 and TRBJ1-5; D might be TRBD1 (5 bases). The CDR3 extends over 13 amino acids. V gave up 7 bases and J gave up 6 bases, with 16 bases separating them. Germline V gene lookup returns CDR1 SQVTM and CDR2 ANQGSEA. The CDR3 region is CSAARGEGQPQHF. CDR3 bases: TGCAGCGCTGCTAGGGGCGAGGGTCAGCCCCAGCATTTT.

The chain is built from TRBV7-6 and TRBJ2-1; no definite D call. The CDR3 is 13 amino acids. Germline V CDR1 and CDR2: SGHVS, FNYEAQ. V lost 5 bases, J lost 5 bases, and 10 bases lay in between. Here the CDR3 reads CASSVGIHNEQFF. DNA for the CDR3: TGTGCCAGCAGCGTAGGTATCCACAATGAGCAGTTCTTC.

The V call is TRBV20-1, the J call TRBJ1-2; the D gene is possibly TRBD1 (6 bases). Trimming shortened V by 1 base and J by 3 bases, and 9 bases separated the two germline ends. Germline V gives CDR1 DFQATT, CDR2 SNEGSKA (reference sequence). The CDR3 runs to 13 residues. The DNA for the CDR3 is TGCAGTGCTAGAGGAAGGACAGACTATGGCTACACCTTC. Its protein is CSARGRTDYGYTF.

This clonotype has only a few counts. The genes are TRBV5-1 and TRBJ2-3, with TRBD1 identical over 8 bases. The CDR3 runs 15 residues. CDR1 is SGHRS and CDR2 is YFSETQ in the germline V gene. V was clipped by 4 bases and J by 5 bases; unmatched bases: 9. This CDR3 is CASSPDRGVIDTQYF. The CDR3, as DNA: TGCGCCAGCAGCCCCGACAGGGGAGTTATAGATACGCAGTATTTT.

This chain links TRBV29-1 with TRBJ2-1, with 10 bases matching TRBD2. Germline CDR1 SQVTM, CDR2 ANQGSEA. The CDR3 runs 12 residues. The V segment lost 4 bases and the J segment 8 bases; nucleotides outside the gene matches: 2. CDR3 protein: CSVGGTSDEQFF. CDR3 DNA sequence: TGCAGCGTTGGTGGGACTAGCGATGAGCAGTTCTTC.

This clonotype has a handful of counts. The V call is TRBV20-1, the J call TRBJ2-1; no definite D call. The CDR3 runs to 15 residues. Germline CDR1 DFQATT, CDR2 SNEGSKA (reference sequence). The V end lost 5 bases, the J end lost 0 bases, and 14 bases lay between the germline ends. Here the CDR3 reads CSAPKAALSYNEQFF. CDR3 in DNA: TGCAGTGCTCCCAAGGCCGCCCTCTCCTACAATGAGCAGTTCTTC.

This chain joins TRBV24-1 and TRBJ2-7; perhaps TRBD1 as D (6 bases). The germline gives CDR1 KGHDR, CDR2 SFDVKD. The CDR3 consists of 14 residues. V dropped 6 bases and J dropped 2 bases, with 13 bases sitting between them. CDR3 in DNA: TGTGCCACCAGTCCGGGTGAGGGGGCCTACGAGCAGTACTTC. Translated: CATSPGEGAYEQYF.

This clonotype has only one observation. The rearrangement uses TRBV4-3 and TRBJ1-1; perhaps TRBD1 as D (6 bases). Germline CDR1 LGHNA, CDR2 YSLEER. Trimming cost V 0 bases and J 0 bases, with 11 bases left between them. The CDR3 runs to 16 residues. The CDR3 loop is CASSQEDSLMNTEAFF. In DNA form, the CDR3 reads TGCGCCAGCAGCCAAGAGGACAGTTTGATGAACACTGAAGCTTTCTTT.

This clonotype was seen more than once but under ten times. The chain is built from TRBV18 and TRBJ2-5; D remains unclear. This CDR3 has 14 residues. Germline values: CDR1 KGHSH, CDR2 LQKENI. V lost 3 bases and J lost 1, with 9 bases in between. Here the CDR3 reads CASSPWEGQETQYF. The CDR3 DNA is TGTGCCAGCTCACCCTGGGAAGGCCAAGAGACCCAGTACTTC. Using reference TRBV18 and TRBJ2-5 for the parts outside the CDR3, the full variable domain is NAGVMQNPRHLVRRRGQEARLRCSPMKGHSHVYWYRQLPEEGLKFMVYLQKENIIDESGMPKERFSAEFPKEGPSILRIQQVVRGDSAAYFCASSPWEGQETQYFGPGTRLLVL.

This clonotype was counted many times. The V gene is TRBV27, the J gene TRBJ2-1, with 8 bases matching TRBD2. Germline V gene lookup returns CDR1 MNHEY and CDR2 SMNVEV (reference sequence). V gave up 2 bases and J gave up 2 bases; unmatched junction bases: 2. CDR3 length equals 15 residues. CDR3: CASSLRGGPYNEQFF. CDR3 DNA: TGTGCCAGCAGTTTACGGGGGGGTCCCTACAATGAGCAGTTCTTC.